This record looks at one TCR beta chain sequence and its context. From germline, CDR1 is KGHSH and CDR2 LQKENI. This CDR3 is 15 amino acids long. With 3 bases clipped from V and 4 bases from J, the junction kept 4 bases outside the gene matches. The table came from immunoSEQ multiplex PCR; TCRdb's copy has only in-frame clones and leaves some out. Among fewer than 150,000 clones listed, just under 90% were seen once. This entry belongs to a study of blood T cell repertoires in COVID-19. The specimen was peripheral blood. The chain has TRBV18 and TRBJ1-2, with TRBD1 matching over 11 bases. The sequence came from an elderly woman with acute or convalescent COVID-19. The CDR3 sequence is CASSPGQGGPYGYTF. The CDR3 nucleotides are TGTGCCAGCTCACCGGGACAGGGGGGTCCCTATGGCTACACCTTC.